This T cell receptor beta chain emerged from a study of STAT3 mutations in large granular lymphocyte leukemia. As to this clone: Its specificity is not known.

Assay used: immunoSEQ multiplex PCR; TCRdb lists only in-frame clones, some missing. Among under 35,000 clones listed, about 83% were seen once. V lost 5 bases to trimming and J lost 1 base, with 11 bases between them. The CDR3 is made up of 15 amino acids. CDR1 and CDR2 from the germline V gene are SEHNR and FQNEAQ (reference sequence). Study-wide findings and caveats: Every T-LGLL patient had at least one immunodominant TCRbeta clonotype.

Specimen: peripheral blood mononuclear cells. J is TRBJ2-2 and V is TRBV7-9; a weak D match, TRBD1 (5 bases). The TCR originated in a woman aged 45 to 65 with T-cell large granular lymphocyte leukemia. Some clones in this sample may be carry-over from other donors' samples. CDR3 protein: CASSPNTGNTGELFF. DNA of the CDR3: TGTGCCAGCAGCCCCAACACAGGGAACACCGGGGAGCTGTTTTTT.